These T cell receptor beta chains were read from a single sample in a study of long-term antiretroviral therapy in people with HIV. This table comes from immunoSEQ multiplex PCR, and its TCRdb copy is limited to in-frame clones, with some not included. The sample has 35,000 or so clones; 80% to 90% are singletons. The specimen was unsorted PBMCs, collected 2.2 years after starting antiretroviral therapy. All receptors derive from a man between 18 and 29 years old with HIV. The CDR3 runs from the conserved cysteine through the conserved F or W. D genes are given only for firm matches. Size values are once, few and many counts, or a class for expanded clones, and some rows have none.

j_gene: TRBJ2-1; d_gene: TRBD2; abundance: .; v_gene: TRBV30; CDR3nt: TGTGCCTGGGGAGGGACTAGCGGGACCTACAATGAGCAGTTCTTC; CDR3aa: CAWGGTSGTYNEQFF
j_gene: TRBJ1-3; d_gene: .; abundance: once; v_gene: TRBV7-3; CDR3nt: TGTGCCAGCAGCAGCTCCGGGGGATCTGGAAACACCATATATTTT; CDR3aa: CASSSSGGSGNTIYF
j_gene: TRBJ2-1; d_gene: .; abundance: few; v_gene: TRBV4-2; CDR3nt: TGTGCCAGCAGCCATTCATACCGCCCCGACGACAATGAGCAGTTCTTC; CDR3aa: CASSHSYRPDDNEQFF
j_gene: TRBJ1-5; d_gene: TRBD1; abundance: .; v_gene: TRBV7-2; CDR3nt: TGTGCCAGCAGCTATGGACAGGGGGCGTCTCAGCCCCAGCATTTT; CDR3aa: CASSYGQGASQPQHF
j_gene: TRBJ1-4; d_gene: .; abundance: .; v_gene: TRBV6-5; CDR3nt: TGTGCCAGCAGTTACCGTCCAAATGAAAAACTGTTTTTT; CDR3aa: CASSYRPNEKLFF
j_gene: TRBJ1-1; d_gene: .; abundance: once; v_gene: TRBV4-1; CDR3nt: TGCGCCAGCAGCCAAGAACGATCTTCCACTGAAGCTTTCTTT; CDR3aa: CASSQERSSTEAFF
j_gene: TRBJ2-5; d_gene: TRBD2; abundance: few; v_gene: TRBV6-1; CDR3nt: TGTGCCAGCAGTGAAGCGGGAGGGTCCCAAGAGACCCAGTACTTC; CDR3aa: CASSEAGGSQETQYF
j_gene: TRBJ1-2; d_gene: .; abundance: .; v_gene: TRBV12-5; CDR3nt: TGTGCTAGTGCCCCGCCGGGACCCGCTAACTATGGCTACACCTTC; CDR3aa: CASAPPGPANYGYTF
j_gene: TRBJ1-2; d_gene: .; abundance: few; v_gene: TRBV7-9; CDR3nt: TGTGCCAGCAGCTTGGGCCCATCTGGCTATGGCTACACCTTC; CDR3aa: CASSLGPSGYGYTF
j_gene: TRBJ2-6; d_gene: .; abundance: .; v_gene: TRBV28; CDR3nt: TGTGCCAGCAGTTTTGGGGGTTGCTCTGGGGCCAACGTCCTGACTTTC; CDR3aa: CASSFGGCSGANVLTF
j_gene: TRBJ2-5; d_gene: TRBD2; abundance: .; v_gene: TRBV5-1; CDR3nt: TGCGCCAGCAGTGCGGCTAGCGGGAGTGCGGAGACCCAGTACTTC; CDR3aa: CASSAASGSAETQYF
j_gene: TRBJ2-2; d_gene: .; abundance: .; v_gene: TRBV6-4; CDR3nt: TGTGCCAGCAGTGACTCTCCCGGGGAGCTGTTTTTT; CDR3aa: CASSDSPGELFF
j_gene: TRBJ2-5; d_gene: .; abundance: .; v_gene: TRBV11-1; CDR3nt: TGTGCCAGCAGCCCCATGCATCTGGACAGACAAGAGACCCAGTACTTC; CDR3aa: CASSPMHLDRQETQYF
j_gene: TRBJ2-7; d_gene: .; abundance: .; v_gene: TRBV9; CDR3nt: TGTGCCAGCAGCGTAGGGGCGGGGTCCTCCTACGAGCAGTACTTC; CDR3aa: CASSVGAGSSYEQYF
j_gene: TRBJ1-2; d_gene: .; abundance: .; v_gene: TRBV5-1; CDR3nt: TGCGCCAGCAGCTTGGCCGGGGGCAGGGGCTACACCTTC; CDR3aa: CASSLAGGRGYTF
j_gene: TRBJ2-7; d_gene: TRBD1; abundance: .; v_gene: TRBV19; CDR3nt: TGTGCCAGTAGTATGGCCGGGACAGGGGCCTACGAGCAGTACTTC; CDR3aa: CASSMAGTGAYEQYF
j_gene: TRBJ2-7; d_gene: TRBD1; abundance: .; v_gene: TRBV10-3; CDR3nt: TGTGCCATCAGGGAGTCCGGGACAGGGGAGGTTTACGAGCAGTACTTC; CDR3aa: CAIRESGTGEVYEQYF
j_gene: TRBJ1-5; d_gene: .; abundance: .; v_gene: TRBV25-1; CDR3nt: TGTGCCAGCAGTCCAGCGGGAACGGGGACTTATAGCAATCAGCCCCAGCATTTT; CDR3aa: CASSPAGTGTYSNQPQHF
j_gene: TRBJ1-2; d_gene: .; abundance: .; v_gene: TRBV30; CDR3nt: TGTGCCTGGAGTTCGGGGGGAGCTAACTATGGCTACACCTTC; CDR3aa: CAWSSGGANYGYTF
j_gene: TRBJ1-5; d_gene: TRBD1; abundance: .; v_gene: TRBV19; CDR3nt: TGTGCCAGTAGTTTAAAACAGGGGCGAGGCAATCAGCCCCAGCATTTT; CDR3aa: CASSLKQGRGNQPQHF
j_gene: TRBJ1-2; d_gene: .; abundance: .; v_gene: TRBV10-2; CDR3nt: TGCGCCAGCAGTGACTCACGGGCTAACTATGGCTACACCTTC; CDR3aa: CASSDSRANYGYTF
j_gene: TRBJ2-7; d_gene: .; abundance: .; v_gene: TRBV6-5; CDR3nt: TGTGCCAGCAGTTACTCGAAAATAACAGGGAGCGAGCAGTACTTC; CDR3aa: CASSYSKITGSEQYF
j_gene: TRBJ2-3; d_gene: TRBD2; abundance: .; v_gene: TRBV6-5; CDR3nt: TGTGCCACCCGGGACCGGGGGGGCGGAGATACGCAGTATTTT; CDR3aa: CATRDRGGGDTQYF
j_gene: TRBJ1-2; d_gene: .; abundance: once; v_gene: TRBV7-2; CDR3nt: TGTGCCAGTAGCTCCTTCCAGGGTGGCTATGGCTACACCTTC; CDR3aa: CASSSFQGGYGYTF
j_gene: TRBJ2-2; d_gene: TRBD2; abundance: .; v_gene: TRBV5-5; CDR3nt: TGTGCCAGCAGCTTGGGGACTAGCTCCGGGGAGCTGTTTTTT; CDR3aa: CASSLGTSSGELFF
j_gene: TRBJ2-7; d_gene: .; abundance: .; v_gene: TRBV29-1; CDR3nt: TGCAGCGTCCACGATGACTCCGAGCAGTACTTC; CDR3aa: CSVHDDSEQYF
j_gene: TRBJ1-1; d_gene: .; abundance: once; v_gene: TRBV5-4; CDR3nt: TGTGCCACCTCAACGACGCCTCTCAACACTGAAGCTTTCTTT; CDR3aa: CATSTTPLNTEAFF
j_gene: TRBJ2-7; d_gene: TRBD2; abundance: .; v_gene: TRBV7-9; CDR3nt: TGTGCCAGCACCCCAGCGGGGGGATCGGCTTACGAGCAGTACTTC; CDR3aa: CASTPAGGSAYEQYF
j_gene: TRBJ1-4; d_gene: TRBD1; abundance: .; v_gene: TRBV19; CDR3nt: TGTGCCAGTAGTCCAGGGACAGCAATCGATGAAAAACTGTTTTTT; CDR3aa: CASSPGTAIDEKLFF